This TCR beta chain was found in a study of blood T cells in healthy people across ages. Study results and caveats: Considered underestimates were the diversity estimates obtained from one million T cells. Long-lived donors had more naive CD4+ cells and higher diversity than aged donors.

With a J-beta primer mix and a sample-barcoded 5' primer, a second PCR ran roughly 7 to 11 cycles. Any given sample supplied a minimum of 2.5 million CDR3-containing paired-end reads. From the 5' RACE reads, TCRdb called clonotypes with MiXCR, one entry per CDR3 protein. The table has about 900,000 distinct CDR3 sequences, 60% to 80% seen once. Peripheral blood from each donor was collected in a volume of roughly 9.2 milliliters. This clonotype has a single count. Its antigen remains unknown. Germline CDR1 LGHDT, CDR2 YNNKEL (reference sequence). V lost 0 bases to trimming and J lost 5 bases, with 10 bases between them. The CDR3 is 15 residues long.

The sequence came from a man aged 25 to 45 in good health. The chain carries TRBV3-1 and TRBJ2-2; D is ambiguous. The sequenced material came from blood. CDR3 bases: TGTGCCAGCAGCCAAGAAATAAGTAGGACCGGGGAGCTGTTTTTT. Amino acid sequence: CASSQEISRTGELFF.